This entry features one T cell receptor beta chain sequence. This clonotype was picked up many times. It lacks a known antigen. Base qualities are not recorded, but no much larger clone differs from it by a single base. The sample originates from a study of Graves' ophthalmopathy and Graves' hyperthyroidism (dated by TCRdb to the late 2010s). Context from the whole study: A patient counted as having stable hyperthyroidism if there was no progression to ophthalmopathy within 18 months of follow-up. Once sampling was done, hyperthyroidism patients were given methimazole at a starting dose of 30 mg daily, while ophthalmopathy patients were given high-dose intravenous methylprednisolone. The independent validation cohort included approximately 19 hyperthyroidism patients plus 17 patients who later progressed from hyperthyroidism to ophthalmopathy. To explore V-J signatures that separate ophthalmopathy from hyperthyroidism, a discovery set of more than 95 patients was enrolled, consisting of roughly 45 with ophthalmopathy and around 57 with stable hyperthyroidism. In 6 or 7 hyperthyroidism patients, T-cell repertoires of thyroid tissue and blood were compared. TCR beta repertoire signatures were used to distinguish Graves' ophthalmopathy from Graves' hyperthyroidism and to predict progression to ophthalmopathy. In total, some 140 blood samples were TCR-sequenced: under 45 ophthalmopathy, about 75 hyperthyroidism and roughly 17 hyperthyroidism-to-ophthalmopathy patients. The full study reports these points: Sample size was not statistically predetermined, and group allocation was not concealed from the investigators. In validation, the model predicted ophthalmopathy progression with about 71% sensitivity and 72% to 80% specificity; around twelve predicted patients were CT-confirmed with GO in a median of around 6 months. In cross-validation, the 13-signature model distinguished ophthalmopathy from stable hyperthyroidism with approximately 85% sensitivity and around 81% specificity, and in the test set the corresponding values were around 80% and 75%. Among expanded thyroid clonotypes with frequency above 0.001, most also showed up in blood, which suggests that blood repertoires may reflect the thyroid immune response.

The CDR3 has 13 amino acids, counting the end cysteine and phenylalanine. Just CDR3 DNA is preserved here, 39 bases in frame from base 1. V lost 4 bases and J lost 6 bases; the stretch between them is 10 bases long. The germline V gene provides CDR1 SGDLS and CDR2 YYNGEE. The hyperthyroidism patients were 18 to 65 years old and newly diagnosed, with a disease duration of less than 2 months. Patients with other autoimmune diseases, uncontrolled infections, pregnancy or lactation were excluded. Diagnosis was based on clinical symptoms, serum thyroxine, TRAb, thyroid ultrasound and orbital computed tomography. Total RNA was extracted using Trizol reagent, and RNA quality was checked on an Agilent 2100 Bioanalyzer. TCR beta CDR3 regions were amplified from RNA transcripts for repertoire sequencing. The first round was an RT-PCR using HTBI primers with the Qiagen OneStep RT-PCR kit, and this first round was followed by a second-round multiplex PCR, then size selection and purification. Sequencing of the libraries was carried out on an Illumina HiSeq2000 in paired-end mode with 100 bp reads. In the original analysis: Reads were processed with SOAPnuke, discarding reads with adapters, uncalled bases, mean Phred below 15, or no exact constant-primer or identifier match. COPE v1.2.5 was used to merge high-quality paired reads. Each unique nucleotide sequence was defined as a clonotype, and clonotypes were aligned to IMGT TRB V, D and J references with MiTCR v1.1. Analysis was restricted to V-J combinations with a frequency above 0.0001, which covered 99.2% of repertoires. For each V-J combination, a TCR clonal expansion and chaos score was defined as F50 clonal expansion divided by the chaos observed in the TCRdist matrix. Welch's t-statistics and random forest were used to narrow the features down to over ten V-J combinations, which were then fed into a naive Bayes classifier. The similarity between thyroid and blood repertoires was quantified using the Morisita-Horn index. Through fastp at Q25 and MiXCR, TCRdb rebuilt clones from the public reads, retaining in-frame beta chains. Each record represents a unique CDR3 protein, reported with the most common genes and DNA among its rows. These V and J calls originate from TCRdb's pipeline instead of the authors' own analysis. Within this sample are around 520,000 distinct CDR3 sequences, with under 45% of them counted one time only. The ten top clones hold less than 4.5% of the sample.

The sequence joins TRBV9 to TRBJ2-2; TRBD1 is perhaps the D gene, given 5 matching bases. Sequencing was done on a sample of peripheral blood or thyroid tissue (not recorded which). The sequence was obtained from an adult man with Graves' hyperthyroidism. This receptor carries the CDR3 CASSPRTSGELFF. In nucleotides, the sequence is TGTGCCAGCAGCCCCCGGACATCCGGGGAGCTGTTTTTT.